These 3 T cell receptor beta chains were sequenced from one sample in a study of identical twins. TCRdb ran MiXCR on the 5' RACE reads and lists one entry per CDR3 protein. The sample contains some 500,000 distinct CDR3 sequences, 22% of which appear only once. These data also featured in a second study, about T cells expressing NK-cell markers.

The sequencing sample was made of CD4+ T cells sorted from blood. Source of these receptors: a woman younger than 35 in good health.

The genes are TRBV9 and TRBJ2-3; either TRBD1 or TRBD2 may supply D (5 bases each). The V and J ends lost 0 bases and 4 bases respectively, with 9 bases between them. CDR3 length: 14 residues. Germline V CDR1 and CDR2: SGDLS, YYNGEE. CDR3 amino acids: CASSVGGIADTQYF. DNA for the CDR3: TGTGCCAGCAGCGTAGGGGGGATCGCAGATACGCAGTATTTT.

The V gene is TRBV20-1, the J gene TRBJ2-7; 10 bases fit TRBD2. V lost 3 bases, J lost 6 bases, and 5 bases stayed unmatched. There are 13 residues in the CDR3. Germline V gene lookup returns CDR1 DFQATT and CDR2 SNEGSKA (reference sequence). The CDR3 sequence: CSASLAGVPEQYF. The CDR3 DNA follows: TGCAGTGCTAGCCTAGCGGGGGTTCCCGAGCAGTACTTC.

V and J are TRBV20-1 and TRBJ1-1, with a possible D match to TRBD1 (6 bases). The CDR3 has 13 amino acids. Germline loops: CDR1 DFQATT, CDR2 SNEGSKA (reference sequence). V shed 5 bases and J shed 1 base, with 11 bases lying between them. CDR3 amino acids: CSAWDIENTEAFF. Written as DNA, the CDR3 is TGCAGTGCTTGGGACATTGAGAACACTGAAGCTTTCTTT.